This T cell receptor (beta chain) appears in the sequencing data of a study of CD8 T cells in ankylosing spondylitis. General study points: According to the report, clones linked to the disease were significantly enriched in matched synovial fluid samples taken from ankylosing spondylitis patients. What appeared characteristic of ankylosing spondylitis blood was a TCR beta motif of under 10 highly homologous variants. The authors found the disease-linked clones to be CD8+ and relatively rare in peripheral blood.

This clonotype has only a few counts. What it binds is not known. V shed 6 bases, J shed 1 base, and the junction held 16 bases outside the gene matches. The germline gives CDR1 SGHAT, CDR2 FQNNGV. The CDR3 has 19 residues. Generation of TCR beta libraries employed quantitative 5'-RACE incorporating molecular barcodes. TCRdb re-analysed the 5' RACE reads in MiXCR, keeping a single row per CDR3 protein. The sample carries roughly 230,000 distinct CDR3 sequences, about 10% recorded once. The sequence came from a male donor with ankylosing spondylitis or in good health (not recorded which). The material sequenced was blood, either unsorted or a sorted T cell fraction (not recorded which). The chain links TRBV11-2 to TRBJ2-2; 8 bases agree with TRBD1. The CDR3 region is CASSSIPLTGGRNTGELFF. The CDR3 DNA sequence: TGTGCCAGCAGTTCCATTCCTCTAACAGGGGGAAGGAACACCGGGGAGCTGTTTTTT.